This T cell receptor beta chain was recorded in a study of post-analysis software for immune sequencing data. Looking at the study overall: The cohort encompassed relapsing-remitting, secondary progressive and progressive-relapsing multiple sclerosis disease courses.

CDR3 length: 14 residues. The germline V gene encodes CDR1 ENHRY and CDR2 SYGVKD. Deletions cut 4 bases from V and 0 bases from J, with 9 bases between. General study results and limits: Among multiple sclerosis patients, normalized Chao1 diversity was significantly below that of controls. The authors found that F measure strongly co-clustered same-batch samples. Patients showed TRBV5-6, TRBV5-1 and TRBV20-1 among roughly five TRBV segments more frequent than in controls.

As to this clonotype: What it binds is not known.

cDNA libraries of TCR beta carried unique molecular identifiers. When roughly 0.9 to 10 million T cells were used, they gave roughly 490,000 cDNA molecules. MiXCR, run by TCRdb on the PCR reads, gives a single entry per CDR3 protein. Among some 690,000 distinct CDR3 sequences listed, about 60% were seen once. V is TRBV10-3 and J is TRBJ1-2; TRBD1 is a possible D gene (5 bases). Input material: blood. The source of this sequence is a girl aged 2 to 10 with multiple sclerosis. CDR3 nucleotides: TGTGCCATCAGTGCGGACAAGACTAACTATGGCTACACCTTC. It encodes CAISADKTNYGYTF.